This T cell receptor beta chain was sequenced during a study of T cells in Graves' hyperthyroidism and ophthalmopathy. Amplified TCR beta CDR3 regions derived from RNA transcripts. First-round RT-PCR of the TCR CDR3 relied on the HTBI primer set. TCRdb passed the multiplex PCR reads through MiXCR, listing each CDR3 protein once. The sample includes under 400,000 distinct CDR3 sequences, around 23% of them seen just once. Hyperthyroidism was newly diagnosed in patients aged 18 to 65 (duration under 2 months). CDR3 length: 12 residues. With 7 bases clipped from V and 10 bases from J, the junction kept 3 bases outside the gene matches. The V gene's germline CDR1 is SNHLY and CDR2 FYNNEI.

Sequenced: blood. V gene TRBV2 combines with J gene TRBJ1-6; 8 nucleotides line up with TRBD1. The receptor's source is a woman between 45 and 65 years old with Graves' hyperthyroidism. CDR3 coding DNA: TGTGCCAGCACTCGGACAGGGTCACCCCTCCACTTT. This codes for CASTRTGSPLHF. Supplemented by reference TRBV2 and TRBJ1-6, the full variable domain reads EPEVTQTPSHQVTQMGQEVILRCVPISNHLYFYWYRQILGQKVEFLVSFYNNEISEKSEIFDDQFSVERPDGSNFTLKIRSTKLEDSAMYFCASTRTGSPLHFGNGTRLTVT.